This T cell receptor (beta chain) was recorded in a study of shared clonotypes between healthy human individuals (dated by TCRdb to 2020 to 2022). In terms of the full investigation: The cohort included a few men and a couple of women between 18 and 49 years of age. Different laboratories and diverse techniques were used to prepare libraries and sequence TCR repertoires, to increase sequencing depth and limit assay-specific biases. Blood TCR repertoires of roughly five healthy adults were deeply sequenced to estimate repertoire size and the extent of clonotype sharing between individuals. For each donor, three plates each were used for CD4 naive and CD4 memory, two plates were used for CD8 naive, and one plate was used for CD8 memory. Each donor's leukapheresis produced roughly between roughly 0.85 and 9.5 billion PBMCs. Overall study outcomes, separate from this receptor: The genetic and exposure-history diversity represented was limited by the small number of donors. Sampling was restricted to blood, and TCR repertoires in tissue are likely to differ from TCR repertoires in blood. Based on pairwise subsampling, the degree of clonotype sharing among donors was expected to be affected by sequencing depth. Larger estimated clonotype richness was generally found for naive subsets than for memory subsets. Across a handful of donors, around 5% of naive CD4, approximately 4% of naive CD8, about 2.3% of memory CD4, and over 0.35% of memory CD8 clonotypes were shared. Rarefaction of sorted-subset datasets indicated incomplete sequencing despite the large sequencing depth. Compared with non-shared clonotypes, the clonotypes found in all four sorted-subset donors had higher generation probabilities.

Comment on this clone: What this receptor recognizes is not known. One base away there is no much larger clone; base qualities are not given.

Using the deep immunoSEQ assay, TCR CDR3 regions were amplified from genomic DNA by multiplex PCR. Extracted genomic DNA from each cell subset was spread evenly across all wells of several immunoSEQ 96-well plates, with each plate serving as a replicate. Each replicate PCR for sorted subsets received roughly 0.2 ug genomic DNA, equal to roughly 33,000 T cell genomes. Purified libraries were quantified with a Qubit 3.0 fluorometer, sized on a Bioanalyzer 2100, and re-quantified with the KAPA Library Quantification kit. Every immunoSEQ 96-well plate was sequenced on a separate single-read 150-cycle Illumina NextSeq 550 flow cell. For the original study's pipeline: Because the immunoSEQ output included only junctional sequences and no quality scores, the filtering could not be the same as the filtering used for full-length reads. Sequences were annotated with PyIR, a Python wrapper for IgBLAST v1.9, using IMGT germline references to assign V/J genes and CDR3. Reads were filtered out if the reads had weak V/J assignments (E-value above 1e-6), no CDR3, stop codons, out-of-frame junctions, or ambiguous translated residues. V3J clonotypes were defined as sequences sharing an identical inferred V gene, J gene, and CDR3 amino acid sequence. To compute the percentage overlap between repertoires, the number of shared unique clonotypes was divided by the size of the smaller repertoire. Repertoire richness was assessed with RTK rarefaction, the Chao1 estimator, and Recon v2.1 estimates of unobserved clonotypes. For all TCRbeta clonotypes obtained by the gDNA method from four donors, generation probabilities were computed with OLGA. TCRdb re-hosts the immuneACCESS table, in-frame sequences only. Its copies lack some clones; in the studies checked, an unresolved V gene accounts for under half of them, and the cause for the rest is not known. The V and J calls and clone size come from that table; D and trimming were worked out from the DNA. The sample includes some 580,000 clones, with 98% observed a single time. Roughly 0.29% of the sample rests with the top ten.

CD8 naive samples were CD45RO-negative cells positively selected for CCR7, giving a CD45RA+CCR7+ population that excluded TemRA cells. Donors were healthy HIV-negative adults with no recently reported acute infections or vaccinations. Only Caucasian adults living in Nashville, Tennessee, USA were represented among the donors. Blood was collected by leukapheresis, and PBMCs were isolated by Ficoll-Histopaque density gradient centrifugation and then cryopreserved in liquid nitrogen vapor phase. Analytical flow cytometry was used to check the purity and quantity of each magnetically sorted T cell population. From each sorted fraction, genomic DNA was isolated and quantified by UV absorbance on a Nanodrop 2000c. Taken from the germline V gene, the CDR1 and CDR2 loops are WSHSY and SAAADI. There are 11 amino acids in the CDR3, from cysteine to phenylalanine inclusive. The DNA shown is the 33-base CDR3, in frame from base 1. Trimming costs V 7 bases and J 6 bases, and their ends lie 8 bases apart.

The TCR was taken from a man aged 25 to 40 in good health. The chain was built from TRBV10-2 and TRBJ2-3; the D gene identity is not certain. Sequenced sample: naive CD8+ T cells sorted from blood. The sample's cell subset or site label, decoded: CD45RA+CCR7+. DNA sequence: TGCGCCAGCACCTTAGCCGATACGCAGTATTTT. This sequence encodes CASTLADTQYF.